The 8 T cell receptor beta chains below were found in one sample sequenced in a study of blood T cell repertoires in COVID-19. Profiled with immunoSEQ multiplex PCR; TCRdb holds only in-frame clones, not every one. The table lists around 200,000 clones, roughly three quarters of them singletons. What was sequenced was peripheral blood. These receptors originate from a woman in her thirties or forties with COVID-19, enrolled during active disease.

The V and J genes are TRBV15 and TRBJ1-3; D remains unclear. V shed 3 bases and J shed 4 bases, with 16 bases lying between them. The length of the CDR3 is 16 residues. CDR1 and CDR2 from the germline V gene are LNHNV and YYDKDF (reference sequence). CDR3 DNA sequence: TGTGCCACCAGCAGGGTTTTAGCGGGCGGCGGAAACACCATATATTTT. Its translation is CATSRVLAGGGNTIYF.

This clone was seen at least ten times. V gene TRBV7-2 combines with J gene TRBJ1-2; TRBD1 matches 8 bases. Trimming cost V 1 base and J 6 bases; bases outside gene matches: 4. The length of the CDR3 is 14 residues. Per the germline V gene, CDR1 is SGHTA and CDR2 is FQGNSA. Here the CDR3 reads CASSLVGTGDGYTF. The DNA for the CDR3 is TGTGCCAGCAGCTTAGTCGGGACAGGAGATGGCTACACCTTC.

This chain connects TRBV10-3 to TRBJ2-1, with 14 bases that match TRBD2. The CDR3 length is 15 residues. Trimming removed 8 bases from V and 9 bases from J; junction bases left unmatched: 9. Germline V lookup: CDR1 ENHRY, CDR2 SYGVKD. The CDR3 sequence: CAIRVGTSGSIEQFF. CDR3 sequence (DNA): TGTGCCATCCGGGTAGGGACTAGCGGGAGTATTGAGCAGTTCTTC.

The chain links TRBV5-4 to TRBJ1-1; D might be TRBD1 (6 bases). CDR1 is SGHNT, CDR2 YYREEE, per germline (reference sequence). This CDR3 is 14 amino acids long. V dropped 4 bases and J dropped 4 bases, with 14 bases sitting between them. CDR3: CASSIKGGPTEAFF. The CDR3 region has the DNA TGTGCCAGCAGCATAAAGGGGGGGCCCACTGAAGCTTTCTTT. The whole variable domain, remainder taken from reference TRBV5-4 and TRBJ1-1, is ETGVTQSPTHLIKTRGQQVTLRCSSQSGHNTVSWYQQALGQGPQFIFQYYREEENGRGNFPPRFSGLQFPNYSSELNVNALELDDSALYLCASSIKGGPTEAFFGQGTRLTVV.

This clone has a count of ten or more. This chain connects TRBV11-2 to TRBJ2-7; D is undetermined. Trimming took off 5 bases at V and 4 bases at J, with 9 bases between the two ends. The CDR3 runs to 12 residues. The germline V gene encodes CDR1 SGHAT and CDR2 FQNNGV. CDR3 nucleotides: TGTGCCAGCAGCCTCAACAATTACGAGCAGTACTTC. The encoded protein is CASSLNNYEQYF.

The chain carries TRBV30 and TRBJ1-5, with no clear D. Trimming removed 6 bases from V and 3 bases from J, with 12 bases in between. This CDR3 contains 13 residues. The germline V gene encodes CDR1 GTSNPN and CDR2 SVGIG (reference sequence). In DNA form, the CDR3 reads TGTGCCTGCGAGGGCAGATACAATCAGCCCCAGCATTTT. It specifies CACEGRYNQPQHF.

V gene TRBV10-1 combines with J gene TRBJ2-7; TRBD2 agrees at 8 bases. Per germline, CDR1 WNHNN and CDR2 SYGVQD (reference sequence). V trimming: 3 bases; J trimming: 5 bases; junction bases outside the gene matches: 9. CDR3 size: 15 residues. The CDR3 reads CASSDPREGPNEQYF. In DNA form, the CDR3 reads TGCGCCAGCAGTGACCCCCGGGAGGGCCCCAACGAGCAGTACTTC.

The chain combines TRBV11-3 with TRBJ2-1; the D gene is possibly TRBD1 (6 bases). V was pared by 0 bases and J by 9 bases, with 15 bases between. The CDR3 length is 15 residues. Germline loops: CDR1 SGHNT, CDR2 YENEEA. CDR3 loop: CASSLDSAARGEQFF. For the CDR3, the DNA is TGTGCCAGCAGCTTAGATTCGGCCGCCAGGGGTGAGCAGTTCTTC.